This T cell receptor (beta chain) stems from a study of blood T cell repertoires in COVID-19. The protocol was immunoSEQ multiplex PCR, while the TCRdb copy is restricted to in-frame clones and leaves out a portion. Found here are 100,000 to 150,000 clones, roughly 90% of them singletons; the top ten hold roughly 2.2%. Germline CDR1 and CDR2: SQVTM and ANQGSEA. V was clipped by 1 base and J by 4 bases; unmatched bases: 2. The CDR3 contains 14 residues. The gene calls are TRBV29-1 and TRBJ1-2; 11 nucleotides agree with TRBD1. This receptor was identified in a man between 65 and 85 years old with active COVID-19. Sequenced sample: peripheral blood. The CDR3 protein is CSVEGTGGPYGYTF. DNA for the CDR3: TGCAGCGTTGAAGGGACAGGGGGCCCCTATGGCTACACCTTC. Drawing the rest from reference TRBV29-1 and TRBJ1-2, the complete variable domain is SAVISQKPSRDICQRGTSLTIQCQVDSQVTMMFWYRQQPGQSLTLIATANQGSEATYESGFVIDKFPISRPNLTFSTLTVSNMSPEDSSIYLCSVEGTGGPYGYTFGSGTRLTVV.